This T cell receptor (beta chain) was retrieved from a study of blood T cell repertoires in COVID-19. V was clipped by 7 bases and J by 1 base; unmatched bases: 5. Germline V CDR1 and CDR2: MDHEN, SYDVKM. The length of the CDR3 is 15 residues. As handled by the study authors: Reference gene primer amplification in the assay estimated nucleated cell counts. Here immunoSEQ multiplex PCR was the method, and the copy in TCRdb shows in-frame clones only, minus some. From that table come the V and J calls and clone size; the DNA was used to work out D and trimming. The table records roughly 180,000 clones, roughly 80% of them present only once.

J is TRBJ2-7 and V is TRBV28, with TRBD2 matching 12 bases. Sequencing was done on a sample of peripheral blood. The sequence derives from a woman in her 30s with acute or convalescent COVID-19. CDR3 DNA sequence: TGTGCCAGCACCGGGACTAGCGGGTTGTCCTACGAGCAGTACTTC. This encodes CASTGTSGLSYEQYF.